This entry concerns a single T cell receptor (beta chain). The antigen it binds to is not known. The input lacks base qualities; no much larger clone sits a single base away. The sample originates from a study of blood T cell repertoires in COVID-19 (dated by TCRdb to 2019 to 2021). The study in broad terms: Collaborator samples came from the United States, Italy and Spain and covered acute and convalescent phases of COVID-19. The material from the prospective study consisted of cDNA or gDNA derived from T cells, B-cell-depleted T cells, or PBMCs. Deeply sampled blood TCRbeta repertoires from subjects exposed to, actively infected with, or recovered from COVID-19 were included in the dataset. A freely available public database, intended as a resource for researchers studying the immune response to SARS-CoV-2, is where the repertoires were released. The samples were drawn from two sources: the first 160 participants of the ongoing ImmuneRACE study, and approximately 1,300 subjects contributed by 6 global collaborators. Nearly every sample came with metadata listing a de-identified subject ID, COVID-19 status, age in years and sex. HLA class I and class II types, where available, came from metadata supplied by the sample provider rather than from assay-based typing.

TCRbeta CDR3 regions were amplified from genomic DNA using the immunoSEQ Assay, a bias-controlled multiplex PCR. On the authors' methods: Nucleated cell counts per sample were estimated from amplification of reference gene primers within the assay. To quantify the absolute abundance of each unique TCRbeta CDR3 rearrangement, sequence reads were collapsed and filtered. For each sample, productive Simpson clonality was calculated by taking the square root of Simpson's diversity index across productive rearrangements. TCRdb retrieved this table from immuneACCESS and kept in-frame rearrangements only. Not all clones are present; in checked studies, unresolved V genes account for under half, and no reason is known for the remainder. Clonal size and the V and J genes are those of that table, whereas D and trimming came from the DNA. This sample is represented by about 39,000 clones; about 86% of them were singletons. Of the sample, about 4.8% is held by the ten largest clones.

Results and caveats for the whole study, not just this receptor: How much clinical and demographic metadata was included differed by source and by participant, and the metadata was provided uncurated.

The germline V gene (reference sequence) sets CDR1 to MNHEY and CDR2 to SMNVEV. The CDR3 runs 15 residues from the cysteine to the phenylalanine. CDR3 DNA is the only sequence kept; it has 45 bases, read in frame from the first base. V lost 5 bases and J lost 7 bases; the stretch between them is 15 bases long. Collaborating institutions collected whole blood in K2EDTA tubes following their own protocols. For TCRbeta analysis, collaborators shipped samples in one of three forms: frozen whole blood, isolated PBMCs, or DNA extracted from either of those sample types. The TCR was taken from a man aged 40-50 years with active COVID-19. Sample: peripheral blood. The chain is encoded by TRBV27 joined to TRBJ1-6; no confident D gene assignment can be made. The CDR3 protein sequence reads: CASSLAWAENSPLHF. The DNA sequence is TGTGCCAGCAGTCTAGCGTGGGCAGAGAATTCACCCCTCCACTTT.